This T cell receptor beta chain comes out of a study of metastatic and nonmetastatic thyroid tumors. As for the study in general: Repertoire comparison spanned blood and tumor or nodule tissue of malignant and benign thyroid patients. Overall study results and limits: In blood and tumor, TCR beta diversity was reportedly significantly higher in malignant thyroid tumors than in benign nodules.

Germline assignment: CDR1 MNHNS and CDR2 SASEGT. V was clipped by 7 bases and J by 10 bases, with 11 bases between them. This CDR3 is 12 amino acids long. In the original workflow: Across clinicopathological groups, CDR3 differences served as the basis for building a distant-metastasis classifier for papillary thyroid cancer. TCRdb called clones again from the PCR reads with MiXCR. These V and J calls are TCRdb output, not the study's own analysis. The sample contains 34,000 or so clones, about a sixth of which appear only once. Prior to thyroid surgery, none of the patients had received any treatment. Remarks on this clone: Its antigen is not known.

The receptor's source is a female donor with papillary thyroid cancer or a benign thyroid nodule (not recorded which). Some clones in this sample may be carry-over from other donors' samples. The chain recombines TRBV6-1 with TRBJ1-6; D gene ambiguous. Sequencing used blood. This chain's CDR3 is CASKEGGSPLHF. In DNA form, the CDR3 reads TGTGCCAGCAAGGAGGGAGGATCACCCCTCCACTTT.